Below are 21 T cell receptor beta chains sequenced from a single sample in a study of monozygotic twins with inflammatory bowel disease. One entry per CDR3 protein, without DNA, is what TCRdb gives after re-calling the 5' RACE reads. The sample features a few hundred thousand distinct CDR3 sequences, with around 2.6% in its top ten. The sequencing sample was made of blood. Receptors originate from a human donor with ulcerative colitis or Crohn's disease, or a healthy co-twin of an affected twin (not recorded which).

The rearrangement uses TRBV12-3 or TRBV12-4 and TRBJ2-3. The CDR3 runs 11 residues. The CDR3 region is CASRVTDTQYF.

The chain employs TRBV5-1 and TRBJ2-1; the TRBD1 assignment by TCRdb is unverifiable without DNA. CDR1 SGHRS and CDR2 YFSETQ come from the germline V gene. The CDR3 runs 15 residues. Here the CDR3 reads CASNPPVTGGNKQFF.

This chain joins TRBV4-3 and TRBJ1-5. Germline values: CDR1 LGHNA, CDR2 YSLEER. The CDR3 has 14 amino acids. The CDR3 loop is CASSQDGRNQPQHF.

CDR3 sequence reads: CASSLGSGETGELFF. J is TRBJ2-2 and V is TRBV7-8; as DNA is missing, the TRBD2 call by TCRdb cannot be tested. The CDR3 is 15 residues long. In germline, CDR1 is SGHVS, CDR2 FQNEAQ.

This chain uses TRBV7-6 with TRBJ2-1; TCRdb gives TRBD2 as the D gene, but with no DNA this cannot be confirmed. Germline V gene sequence: CDR1 SGHVS, CDR2 FNYEAQ. CDR3 length: 16 residues. This chain's CDR3 is CASSSHIAGGRNEQFF.

The rearrangement joins TRBV25-1 to TRBJ1-6. Germline V gene data show CDR1 as MGHDK and CDR2 as SYGVNS. This CDR3 is built from 14 residues. The CDR3 protein is CASSEEVSHLPLHF.

This chain joins TRBV9 and TRBJ1-2; the D gene TCRdb calls, TRBD1, cannot be checked with no DNA. The CDR3 sequence is 19 residues long. CDR1 and CDR2 (germline): SGDLS, YYNGEE. This CDR3 is CASSVATRGNSATNYGYTF.

The chain links TRBV6-1 to TRBJ1-5; TCRdb lists TRBD1, though no DNA is available to test this call. There are 13 residues in the CDR3. CDR1 MNHNS and CDR2 SASEGT come from the germline V gene. The CDR3 sequence: CASGGQLGQPQHF.

The rearrangement uses TRBV12-3 or TRBV12-4 and TRBJ1-5; there is no DNA to check the TCRdb D call of TRBD1. This CDR3 has 16 amino acids. CDR3 in amino acids: CASSPPDRGGFQPQHF.

The chain combines TRBV28 with TRBJ2-7; checking the TCRdb D call of TRBD1 is not possible without DNA. Germline loops: CDR1 MDHEN, CDR2 SYDVKM. This CDR3 contains 15 residues. This chain's CDR3 is CASSPTGQGAHEQYF.

J is TRBJ2-3 and V is TRBV3-1; absent DNA, TCRdb's TRBD1 call cannot be checked. CDR3 length: 15 amino acids. Germline assignment: CDR1 LGHDT and CDR2 YNNKEL (reference sequence). CDR3: CASSQKGLVTDTQYF.

The V and J genes are TRBV10-3 and TRBJ2-5; TCRdb reports TRBD2, a call that lacks DNA to check it against. Germline V lookup: CDR1 ENHRY, CDR2 SYGVKD. The CDR3 is 16 amino acids. CDR3 sequence reads: CAISTPGLASQETQYF.

The chain links TRBV5-1 to TRBJ2-3. Per the germline V gene, CDR1 is SGHRS and CDR2 is YFSETQ. The CDR3 has 15 residues. This chain's CDR3 is CASSLVISRTDTQYF.

The V gene is TRBV12-3 or TRBV12-4, the J gene TRBJ1-5. The CDR3 loop spans 15 amino acids. The chain's CDR3 is CASRRASGPNQPQHF.

CDR3 sequence: CASSPTSGGFKNIQYF. The chain combines TRBV7-2 with TRBJ2-4; no DNA is available, so the TRBD2 call from TCRdb remains unchecked. Germline V gene lookup returns CDR1 SGHTA and CDR2 FQGNSA. The CDR3 is 16 residues long. The whole variable domain, filled in from reference TRBV7-2 and TRBJ2-4, reads GAGVSQSPSNKVTEKGKDVELRCDPISGHTALYWYRQSLGQGLEFLIYFQGNSAPDKSGLPSDRFSAERTGGSVSTLTIQRTQQEDSAVYLCASSPTSGGFKNIQYFGAGTRLSVL.

This CDR3 reads CSARLQRGGGYNEQFF. The J gene is TRBJ2-1, the V gene TRBV20-1; TCRdb returns TRBD2, unconfirmable since there is no DNA. Per the germline V gene, CDR1 is DFQATT and CDR2 is SNEGSKA (reference sequence). The CDR3 is 16 amino acids.

This rearrangement joins TRBV7-3 to TRBJ2-1; TCRdb gives TRBD1 as the D gene, but with no DNA this cannot be confirmed. The length of the CDR3 is 18 residues. Germline lookup yields CDR1 SGHTA and CDR2 FQGTGA. CDR3 sequence reads: CASSLKGTGSSSYNEQFF.

The rearrangement uses TRBV6-1 and TRBJ2-2. CDR1 is MNHNS and CDR2 is SASEGT in the germline V gene. This CDR3 is built from 14 residues. This CDR3 is CASSAGSSTGELFF.

The rearrangement uses TRBV23-1 and TRBJ2-3. TRBV23-1 is marked as an open reading frame, function uncertain. The CDR3 contains 16 residues. The CDR3 loop is CASSRMDGPSTDTQYF.

The rearrangement joins TRBV5-1 to TRBJ2-2; absent DNA, TCRdb's TRBD1 call cannot be checked. Germline CDR1 and CDR2: SGHRS and YFSETQ. The CDR3 spans 15 residues. The CDR3 spells CASSLATGNTGELFF.

V is TRBV5-1 and J is TRBJ2-7; TCRdb selects TRBD2, and the lack of DNA leaves this call unchecked. The CDR3 is 18 amino acids. Per the germline V gene, CDR1 is SGHRS and CDR2 is YFSETQ. The CDR3 sequence is CASSASPSVAGGIYEQYF.